Listed below are T cell receptor beta chains from one sample, sequenced in a study of T cells in Graves' hyperthyroidism and ophthalmopathy. Via MiXCR, TCRdb re-called the multiplex PCR reads, giving one row per CDR3 protein. Of 750,000 to 900,000 distinct CDR3 sequences listed, roughly 37% were seen once; the top ten hold around 10%. Sequencing input: blood. The receptors originated from a man aged 18 to 29 with Graves' hyperthyroidism. Both conserved end residues are part of each CDR3. The D gene is left open where the match is weak. Clone size is shown for a subset of rows, as once, few, many or a class of expanded clone.

size	V	D	J	CDR3	DNA
-	TRBV29-1	TRBD1	TRBJ2-7	CSVEDQGALAYEQYF	TGCAGCGTTGAAGATCAGGGGGCCCTTGCCTACGAGCAGTACTTC
-	TRBV11-2	TRBD1	TRBJ2-7	CASSLVQGSYERYF	TGTGCCAGCAGCTTAGTACAGGGGTCCTACGAGCGGTACTTC
few	TRBV4-2	-	TRBJ1-6	CASSQDLESSYNSPLHF	TGTGCCAGCAGCCAAGATTTAGAGAGCTCCTATAATTCACCCCTCCACTTT
-	TRBV6-6	TRBD1	TRBJ1-2	CASRRGQVDGYTF	TGTGCCAGCAGAAGGGGACAGGTCGATGGCTACACCTTC
-	TRBV4-1	TRBD1	TRBJ1-5	CASSPQGYSNQPQHF	TGCGCCAGCAGCCCACAGGGGTATAGCAATCAGCCCCAGCATTTT
few	TRBV20-1	TRBD2	TRBJ2-7	CSAWASGSYEQYF	TGCAGTGCATGGGCTAGCGGGAGCTACGAGCAGTACTTC
many	TRBV7-9	-	TRBJ2-5	CASSSEGRETQYF	TGTGCCAGCAGCTCGGAGGGTCGGGAGACCCAGTACTTC
-	TRBV7-9	TRBD1	TRBJ2-5	CASSHPPTGVQETQYF	TGTGCCAGCAGCCACCCACCAACAGGGGTCCAAGAGACCCAGTACTTC
-	TRBV19	-	TRBJ2-2	CASSGGDGLWPGELFF	TGTGCCAGTAGTGGGGGAGACGGGCTTTGGCCCGGGGAGCTGTTTTTT
-	TRBV4-2	TRBD1	TRBJ2-7	CASAHRGAYEQYF	TGTGCCAGCGCCCACAGGGGGGCCTACGAGCAGTACTTC
-	TRBV12-3/TRBV12-4	-	TRBJ1-3	CASSFHTEVTIYF	TGTGCCAGCAGTTTTCATACTGAGGTCACCATATATTTT
-	TRBV5-4	TRBD1	TRBJ1-1	CASSLRQGGEAFF	TGTGCCAGCAGCTTGCGCCAGGGGGGTGAAGCTTTCTTT
-	TRBV7-6	TRBD2	TRBJ2-5	CASSALAGGGQETQYF	TGTGCCAGCAGCGCCCTAGCGGGAGGAGGACAAGAGACCCAGTACTTC
-	TRBV28	-	TRBJ2-7	CASSPDWDEQYF	TGTGCCAGCAGTCCGGACTGGGACGAGCAGTACTTC
once	TRBV20-1	-	TRBJ2-7	CSARSDGEVEQYF	TGCAGTGCTAGAAGTGACGGGGAGGTAGAGCAGTACTTC
-	TRBV7-6	-	TRBJ2-2	CASSLGAGRAGELFF	TGTGCCAGCAGCTTAGGGGCAGGACGGGCCGGGGAGCTGTTTTTT
few	TRBV9	-	TRBJ1-3	CASSANPLGPGNTIYF	TGTGCCAGCAGCGCTAATCCTCTAGGCCCTGGAAACACCATATATTTT
few	TRBV20-1	TRBD1	TRBJ2-5	CSARKSTGVLETQYF	TGCAGTGCTAGAAAATCAACAGGGGTCTTAGAGACCCAGTACTTC
many	TRBV7-9	-	TRBJ1-1	CASSLLGTGNTEAFF	TGTGCCAGCAGCTTACTTGGGACTGGGAACACTGAAGCTTTCTTT
-	TRBV9	-	TRBJ2-6	CASSPAGTDGANVLTF	TGTGCCAGCAGCCCCGCCGGGACGGATGGGGCCAACGTCCTGACTTTC
-	TRBV2	-	TRBJ1-3	CASSREGGTGAGNTIYF	TGTGCCAGCAGCAGAGAAGGGGGGACGGGTGCTGGAAACACCATATATTTT
-	TRBV6-5	-	TRBJ1-4	CAISYSIGGKLFF	TGTGCCATCAGTTACTCGATAGGAGGAAAACTGTTTTTT
few	TRBV6-1	-	TRBJ2-2	CASRGVTGELFF	TGTGCCAGCAGGGGGGTCACCGGGGAGCTGTTTTTT
few	TRBV7-2	-	TRBJ2-5	CASSPVLRSSETQYF	TGTGCCAGCAGCCCCGTCCTAAGGTCGTCGGAGACCCAGTACTTC
-	TRBV5-8	-	TRBJ1-5	CASSLDGQGPQPQHF	TGTGCCAGCAGCTTGGATGGCCAAGGACCTCAGCCCCAGCATTTT
many	TRBV2	-	TRBJ1-5	CASSLLKQPQHF	TGTGCCAGCAGTCTCCTAAAACAGCCCCAGCATTTT
few	TRBV7-2	TRBD1	TRBJ1-2	CASSQDFGQGYGYTF	TGTGCCAGCAGCCAAGATTTCGGACAGGGGTACGGCTACACCTTC
many	TRBV19	TRBD1	TRBJ1-5	CASSDRGKYSNQPQHF	TGTGCCAGTAGTGACAGGGGAAAGTATAGCAATCAGCCCCAGCATTTT
-	TRBV19	TRBD1	TRBJ1-1	CASSSTGRGAEAFF	TGTGCCAGTAGTTCGACAGGGCGAGGCGCTGAAGCTTTCTTT
-	TRBV20-1	-	TRBJ2-7	CSAMGTATYEQYF	TGCAGTGCTATGGGGACTGCTACCTACGAGCAGTACTTC
-	TRBV6-1	-	TRBJ2-2	CASSELRYTGELFF	TGTGCCAGCAGTGAACTGAGGTACACCGGGGAGCTGTTTTTT
few	TRBV19	TRBD1	TRBJ2-7	CASSTGQGFTEQYF	TGTGCCAGTAGTACGGGACAGGGTTTTACCGAGCAGTACTTC
many	TRBV7-9	TRBD1	TRBJ2-5	CASRNTGDSGTQYF	TGTGCCAGCAGGAACACAGGGGATTCGGGGACCCAGTACTTC
-	TRBV10-3	-	TRBJ1-3	CAISESDGPVTARNTIYF	TGTGCCATCAGTGAGTCGGACGGCCCGGTGACTGCTCGAAACACCATATATTTT
-	TRBV9	-	TRBJ1-3	CASSVGKDISGNTIYF	TGTGCCAGCAGCGTAGGGAAGGATATTTCTGGAAACACCATATATTTT
many	TRBV29-1	-	TRBJ1-1	CSVPMNTEAFF	TGCAGCGTCCCAATGAACACTGAAGCTTTCTTT
-	TRBV5-1	TRBD1	TRBJ1-2	CASSLDGRDRGPYGYTF	TGCGCCAGCAGCTTGGACGGACGGGACAGGGGTCCCTATGGCTACACCTTC
-	TRBV19	TRBD2	TRBJ2-2	CASRNPGTSLRTGELFF	TGTGCCAGTAGAAACCCTGGGACTAGCCTAAGGACCGGGGAGCTGTTTTTT
-	TRBV10-3	-	TRBJ1-4	CAIKDLPATNEKLFF	TGTGCCATCAAGGACCTACCCGCAACTAATGAAAAACTGTTTTTT
-	TRBV12-3/TRBV12-4	-	TRBJ2-2	CASRDLQAAGELFF	TGTGCCAGTCGGGACCTCCAGGCGGCCGGGGAGCTGTTTTTT
-	TRBV9	TRBD2	TRBJ2-5	CASSVGTSGRVGYQETQYF	TGTGCCAGCAGCGTAGGGACTAGCGGGAGAGTGGGGTACCAAGAGACCCAGTACTTC
-	TRBV7-3	-	TRBJ2-7	CASSSSRDGAYEQYF	TGTGCCAGCAGTTCCTCACGGGACGGTGCCTACGAGCAGTACTTC
-	TRBV10-3	-	TRBJ1-6	CAIRTGLPDSPLHF	TGTGCCATCAGGACAGGTCTCCCTGATTCACCCCTCCACTTT
once	TRBV29-1	-	TRBJ1-2	CSAGGGTNYGYTF	TGCAGCGCTGGGGGAGGGACTAACTATGGCTACACCTTC
-	TRBV13	-	TRBJ2-7	CASSLVRGISYEQYF	TGTGCCAGCAGCTTAGTTAGGGGGATCTCCTACGAGCAGTACTTC
-	TRBV15	-	TRBJ1-2	CATSRALQGPAYGYTF	TGTGCCACCAGCAGAGCCTTACAGGGTCCCGCCTATGGCTACACCTTC
-	TRBV7-2	TRBD1	TRBJ2-7	CASSLKQGAAEQYF	TGTGCCAGCAGCTTGAAACAGGGGGCGGCTGAGCAGTACTTC
-	TRBV29-1	-	TRBJ1-2	CSVGDRNYGYTF	TGCAGCGTTGGTGACAGGAACTATGGCTACACCTTC
few	TRBV7-9	-	TRBJ1-4	CASSAPLNEKLFF	TGTGCCAGCAGCGCCCCCCTTAATGAAAAACTGTTTTTT
few	TRBV19	-	TRBJ2-7	CASSSLGQGGYEQYF	TGTGCCAGTAGCAGCCTCGGCCAGGGGGGCTACGAGCAGTACTTC
-	TRBV7-2	TRBD1	TRBJ1-1	CASRLGQGYAEAFF	TGTGCCAGCCGCTTAGGACAGGGCTACGCTGAAGCTTTCTTT
-	TRBV11-2	-	TRBJ2-7	CASSQGPEAYEQYF	TGCGCCAGCAGCCAGGGACCCGAGGCCTACGAGCAGTACTTC
many	TRBV2	-	TRBJ1-5	CASSEAGYSNQPQHF	TGTGCCAGCAGTGAAGCGGGGTATAGCAATCAGCCCCAGCATTTT
many	TRBV2	-	TRBJ1-5	CASSDGRDYQPQHF	TGTGCCAGCAGTGATGGGAGGGATTATCAGCCCCAGCATTTT
-	TRBV29-1	-	TRBJ2-5	CSLNSGRAKETQYF	TGCAGCCTGAATAGCGGACGAGCCAAAGAGACCCAGTACTTC
once	TRBV2	-	TRBJ2-7	CASSYDTAYEQYF	TGTGCCAGCAGTTACGACACCGCCTACGAGCAGTACTTC
many	TRBV29-1	-	TRBJ1-5	CSVAGGGDNQPQHF	TGCAGCGTTGCGGGTGGGGGCGACAATCAGCCCCAGCATTTT
-	TRBV5-1	TRBD2	TRBJ2-3	CASSFNSGGNTQYF	TGCGCCAGCAGCTTTAATTCCGGGGGGAATACGCAGTATTTT
many	TRBV19	-	TRBJ1-1	CASHSTELNTEAFF	TGTGCCAGCCATAGTACAGAACTCAACACTGAAGCTTTCTTT